The 18 T cell receptor beta chains below were found in one sample sequenced in a study of graft-versus-host responses after intestinal transplantation. Libraries were prepared by immunoSEQ multiplex PCR; TCRdb keeps only in-frame clonotypes and omits some of them. Of 71,000 or so clones in the sample, 90% were seen once. Their recognized antigens are unknown. This material consisted of unstimulated CD8+ T cells sorted from spleen or lymph node cells, taken before intestinal transplant. All receptors derive from a human donor who received an intestinal transplant.

The chain employs TRBV9 and TRBJ2-2, with 9 bases matching TRBD2. This CDR3 region has 20 residues. In germline, CDR1 is SGDLS, CDR2 YYNGEE. With V trimmed by 3 bases and J by 3 bases, 18 bases remained unmatched. The CDR3 loop is CASSDPGRGAGGPHTGELFF. Here the CDR3 DNA reads TGTGCCAGCAGCGACCCCGGGAGGGGGGCGGGGGGGCCTCACACCGGGGAGCTGTTTTTT. Full variable domain (missing parts from reference TRBV9 and TRBJ2-2): DSGVTQTPKHLITATGQRVTLRCSPRSGDLSVYWYQQSLDQGLQFLIQYYNGEERAKGNILERFSAQQFPDLHSELNLSSLELGDSALYFCASSDPGRGAGGPHTGELFFGEGSRLTVL.

The V and J genes are TRBV5-4 and TRBJ2-5; D perhaps matches TRBD2 (5 bases). This CDR3 contains 11 residues. Germline values: CDR1 SGHNT, CDR2 YYREEE (reference sequence). Trimming cost V 4 bases and J 4 bases, with 5 bases left between them. This CDR3 reads CASSGGETQYF. The CDR3 DNA reads as TGTGCCAGCAGCGGAGGAGAGACCCAGTACTTC.

This clone was seen only a few times. Other DNA sequences of this sample code for an identical CDR3. The J gene is TRBJ2-7, the V gene TRBV5-6, with D maybe TRBD2 (6 bases). V was trimmed by 4 bases and J by 0 bases, leaving 8 bases between them. The length of the CDR3 is 13 residues. Germline CDR1 is SGHDT and CDR2 is YYEEEE. CDR3: CASSPGLSYEQYF. The CDR3 nucleotides are TGTGCCAGCAGCCCGGGACTCTCCTACGAGCAGTACTTC.

The CDR3 region is CASSNGQGPRPQHF. The CDR3, as DNA: TGTGCCAGCAGCAACGGACAGGGCCCTAGGCCCCAGCATTTT. This rearrangement joins TRBV21-1 to TRBJ1-5; the table gives TRBD1 as D, unverified against the DNA. TRBV21-1 is tagged as a pseudogene. This CDR3 spans 14 amino acids.

The V gene is TRBV4-1, the J gene TRBJ1-2; D possibly corresponds to TRBD1 (5 bases). CDR3 length equals 15 residues. CDR1 is MGHRA, CDR2 YSYEKL, per germline. With 1 base removed from V and 6 bases from J, the gap between germline ends came to 15 bases. DNA for the CDR3: TGCGCCAGCAGCCAAGGGGGCCCTCCCGCGGATGGCTACACCTTC. It encodes CASSQGGPPADGYTF.

The chain employs TRBV9 and TRBJ2-2; D possibly corresponds to TRBD1 (5 bases). This CDR3 region has 13 residues. CDR1 SGDLS and CDR2 YYNGEE come from the germline V gene. Trimming removed 0 bases from V and 6 bases from J, with 6 bases in between. CDR3 residues: CASSVGGSGELFF. The CDR3 nucleotides are TGTGCCAGCAGCGTAGGGGGCTCCGGGGAGCTGTTTTTT.

This clone was seen just once. The chain is built from TRBV6-6 and TRBJ2-7, with TRBD1 matching 7 bases. CDR3 size: 14 residues. Germline V gives CDR1 MNHNY, CDR2 SVGAGI (reference sequence). Germline trimming cut 6 bases from V and 1 base from J; bases unmatched to any gene: 6. The CDR3 loop is CASSLGRGSYEQYF. CDR3 nucleotide sequence: TGTGCCAGCAGCCTCGGCAGGGGGTCCTACGAGCAGTACTTC.

This clone was counted only a few times. This chain joins TRBV6-6 and TRBJ1-4; 9 nucleotides match TRBD1. The trim removed 4 bases at V and 7 bases at J, leaving 4 bases unmatched. Looked up from germline, CDR1 is MNHNY and CDR2 is SVGAGI (reference sequence). This CDR3 spans 14 amino acids. The CDR3 sequence is CASSSQGAGEKLFF. CDR3 sequence (DNA): TGTGCCAGCAGTTCACAGGGGGCGGGTGAAAAACTGTTTTTT.

V usage is TRBV19 and J usage is TRBJ1-3; D perhaps matches TRBD1 (6 bases). The CDR3 covers 14 residues. Trimming pared 8 bases from V and 2 bases from J, leaving 13 bases between. The germline CDR1 and CDR2 sequences are LNHDA and SQIVND (reference sequence). The CDR3 DNA follows: TGTGCCAGTGCAGAAGGGGGAGCTGGAAACACCATATATTTT. Its translation is CASAEGGAGNTIYF.

This clone was seen a handful of times. V is TRBV29-1 and J is TRBJ1-2, with TRBD1 identical over 7 bases. The CDR3 contains 12 residues. Trimming removed 7 bases from V and 6 bases from J; junction bases left unmatched: 8. Germline CDR1 SQVTM, CDR2 ANQGSEA. The CDR3 nucleotides are TGCAGCGGTTTGACAGGGAGCAATGGCTACACCTTC. Its translation: CSGLTGSNGYTF.

The J gene is TRBJ1-3, the V gene TRBV27; tentative D call: TRBD1 (5 bases). The V end was cut by 3 bases, the J end by 2 bases, with 17 bases between. CDR1 and CDR2 (germline): MNHEY, SMNVEV (reference sequence). The CDR3 has 17 amino acids. As DNA, the CDR3 is TGTGCCAGCAGTTTGTACCCCGGTGGGGCCCCTGGAAACACCATATATTTT. It is translated as CASSLYPGGAPGNTIYF.

The CDR3 coding sequence is TGTGCCAGCACTCAGGACAGGGGTTATGAAAAACTGTTTTTT. Residues: CASTQDRGYEKLFF. This chain connects TRBV2 to TRBJ1-4; 9 bases agree with TRBD1. V was clipped by 7 bases and J by 6 bases; unmatched bases: 6. In germline, CDR1 is SNHLY, CDR2 FYNNEI. The CDR3 totals 14 residues.

V and J are TRBV2 and TRBJ1-5; no clear D gene. Trimming left V 6 bases short and J 2 bases short, with 14 bases between. Germline V CDR1 and CDR2: SNHLY, FYNNEI. The CDR3 consists of 15 residues. The CDR3 sequence: CASRSRVIGNQPQHF. The CDR3 DNA follows: TGTGCCAGCAGAAGTCGGGTGATTGGCAATCAGCCCCAGCATTTT.

The chain employs TRBV27 and TRBJ2-3; D unclear. The V end lost 0 bases, the J end lost 2 bases, and 6 bases lay between the germline ends. This CDR3 region has 14 residues. Germline V gene lookup returns CDR1 MNHEY and CDR2 SMNVEV (reference sequence). The CDR3 DNA sequence: TGTGCCAGCAGTTTATCCCCTCTCACAGATACGCAGTATTTT. Protein product: CASSLSPLTDTQYF.

The V call is TRBV6-1, the J call TRBJ2-5, with D maybe TRBD1 (6 bases). The CDR3 contains 14 residues. V shed 1 base and J shed 7 bases, with 13 bases lying between them. Germline V gene sequence: CDR1 MNHNS, CDR2 SASEGT. CDR3: CASSEGDRFGTQYF. In DNA, the CDR3 is TGTGCCAGCAGTGAAGGTGACAGGTTCGGGACCCAGTACTTC.

The CDR3 nucleotides read TGTGCCAGCAGCTTGCTGACAGGAGTGGGGGTACTTGAAGCTTTCTTT. Translating it yields CASSLLTGVGVLEAFF. The gene calls are TRBV5-6 and TRBJ1-1; weak D call: TRBD1 (6 bases). The germline CDR1 and CDR2 sequences are SGHDT and YYEEEE. V gave up 1 base and J gave up 7 bases, with 20 bases separating them. The CDR3 spans 16 residues. Together with reference TRBV5-6 and TRBJ1-1, the CDR3 gives the full variable domain: DAGVTQSPTHLIKTRGQQVTLRCSPKSGHDTVSWYQQALGQGPQFIFQYYEEEERQRGNFPDRFSGHQFPNYSSELNVNALLLGDSALYLCASSLLTGVGVLEAFFGQGTRLTVV.

The chain joins TRBV9 to TRBJ1-2; TRBD1 matches 11 bases. J gave up 8 bases and V 3 bases, and 9 bases lay outside the gene matches. CDR3 length: 15 residues. From germline, CDR1 is SGDLS and CDR2 YYNGEE. The CDR3 DNA reads as TGTGCCAGCAGCGGGACAGGGGGCCCGACGGGGGGCTACACCTTC. Protein: CASSGTGGPTGGYTF. The variable domain in full, with the rest retrieved from reference TRBV9 and TRBJ1-2, is DSGVTQTPKHLITATGQRVTLRCSPRSGDLSVYWYQQSLDQGLQFLIQYYNGEERAKGNILERFSAQQFPDLHSELNLSSLELGDSALYFCASSGTGGPTGGYTFGSGTRLTVV.

The rearrangement joins TRBV11-3 to TRBJ2-7, with 8 bases fitting TRBD1. This CDR3 has 12 residues. Germline V gene sequence: CDR1 SGHNT, CDR2 YENEEA. J was trimmed by 6 bases and V by 4 bases; bases with no gene match: 2. DNA of the CDR3: TGTGCCAGCAGCTCCGACAGGGGCGAGCAGTACTTC. Protein product: CASSSDRGEQYF.